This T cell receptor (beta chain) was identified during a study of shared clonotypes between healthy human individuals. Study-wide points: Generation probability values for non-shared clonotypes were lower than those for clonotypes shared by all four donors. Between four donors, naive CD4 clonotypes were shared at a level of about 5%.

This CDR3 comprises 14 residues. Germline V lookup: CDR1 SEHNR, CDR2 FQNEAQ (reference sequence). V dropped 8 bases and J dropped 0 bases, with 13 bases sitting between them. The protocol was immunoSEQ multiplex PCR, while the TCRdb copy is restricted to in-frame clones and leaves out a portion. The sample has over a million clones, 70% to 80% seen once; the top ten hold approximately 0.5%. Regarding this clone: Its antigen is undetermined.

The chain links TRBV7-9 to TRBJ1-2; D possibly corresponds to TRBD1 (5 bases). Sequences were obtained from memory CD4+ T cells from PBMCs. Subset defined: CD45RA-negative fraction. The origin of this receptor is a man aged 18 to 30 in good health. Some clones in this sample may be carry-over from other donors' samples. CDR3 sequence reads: CASGLREANYGYTF. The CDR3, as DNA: TGTGCCAGCGGCCTCAGGGAAGCTAACTATGGCTACACCTTC.